This note documents a single TCR beta chain sequence. Its cognate antigen is unknown. The treatment denotes: around 19 received Ad26.COV2.S at low or high dose, single or two shots; roughly 5 received placebo; per-sample allocation not given. Sampling took place 63 days after the first vaccine or placebo injection. SARS-CoV-2 spike from the Wuhan strain was encoded by the vaccine, an Ad26 vector. The entry originates in a study of Ad26.COV2.S vaccination and SARS-CoV-2 variants. Overall study findings and caveats: Researchers reported similar non-spike TCR breadth in vaccine and placebo recipients.

Profiling relied on immunoSEQ multiplex PCR, and the TCRdb table lists in-frame clones only, not all of them. The repertoire holds 300,000 to 350,000 clones, about 90% seen once, with 5.5% in the top ten. V gave up 3 bases and J gave up 0 bases; unmatched junction bases: 6. Germline CDR1 is SGHRS and CDR2 is YFSETQ. This CDR3 region has 16 residues. This clonotype originated in a person aged 18-65 years who received the Ad26.COV2.S COVID-19 vaccine or a placebo. The starting material was peripheral blood, obtained in a trial of Ad26.COV2.S vaccine versus placebo. The chain has TRBV5-1 and TRBJ2-1; TRBD2 matches at 7 bases. CDR3 region: CASSSYSGISYNEQFF. The DNA of the CDR3 is TGCGCCAGCAGCTCGTACAGCGGGATCTCCTACAATGAGCAGTTCTTC.